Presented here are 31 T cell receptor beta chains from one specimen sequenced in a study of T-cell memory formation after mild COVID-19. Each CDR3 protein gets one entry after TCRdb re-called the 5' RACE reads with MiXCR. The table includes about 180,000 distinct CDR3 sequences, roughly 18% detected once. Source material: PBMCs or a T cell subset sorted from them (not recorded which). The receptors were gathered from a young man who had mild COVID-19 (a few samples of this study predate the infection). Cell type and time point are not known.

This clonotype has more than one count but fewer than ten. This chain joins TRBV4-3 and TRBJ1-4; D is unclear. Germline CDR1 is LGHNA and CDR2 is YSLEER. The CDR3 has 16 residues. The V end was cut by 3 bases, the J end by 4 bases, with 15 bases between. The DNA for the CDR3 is TGCGCCAGCAGCCAGGGCGAGAGACGGGGTAATGAAAAACTGTTTTTT. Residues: CASSQGERRGNEKLFF.

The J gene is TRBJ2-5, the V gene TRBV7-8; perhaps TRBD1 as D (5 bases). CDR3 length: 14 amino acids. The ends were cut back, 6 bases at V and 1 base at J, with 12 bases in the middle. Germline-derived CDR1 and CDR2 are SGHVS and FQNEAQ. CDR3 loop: CASSRGWGQETQYF. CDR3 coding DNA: TGTGCCAGCAGTAGGGGTTGGGGCCAAGAGACCCAGTACTTC.

The CDR3, as DNA: TGTGCCAGCAGCTGGACAGGGCAGAACACTGAAGCTTTCTTT. This encodes CASSWTGQNTEAFF. The genes are TRBV7-2 and TRBJ1-1, with 8 positions matching TRBD1. CDR3 length: 14 amino acids. In germline, CDR1 is SGHTA, CDR2 FQGNSA. V lost 4 bases, J lost 1 base, and 2 bases stayed unmatched.

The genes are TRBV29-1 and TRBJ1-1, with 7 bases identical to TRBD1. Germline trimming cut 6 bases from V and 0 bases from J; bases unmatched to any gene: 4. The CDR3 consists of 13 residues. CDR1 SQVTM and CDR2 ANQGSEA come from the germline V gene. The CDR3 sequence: CSVGTAMNTEAFF. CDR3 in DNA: TGCAGCGTAGGGACAGCTATGAACACTGAAGCTTTCTTT.

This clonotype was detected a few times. The CDR3 reads CASSTIGQPQETQYF. The CDR3 nucleotides are TGTGCCAGCAGCACTATTGGACAGCCCCAAGAGACCCAGTACTTC. The chain links TRBV7-9 to TRBJ2-5; D may be TRBD1 (6 bases). Germline-derived CDR1 and CDR2 are SEHNR and FQNEAQ (reference sequence). V was cut by 5 bases and J by 1 base, with 14 bases left in between. This CDR3 comprises 15 residues.

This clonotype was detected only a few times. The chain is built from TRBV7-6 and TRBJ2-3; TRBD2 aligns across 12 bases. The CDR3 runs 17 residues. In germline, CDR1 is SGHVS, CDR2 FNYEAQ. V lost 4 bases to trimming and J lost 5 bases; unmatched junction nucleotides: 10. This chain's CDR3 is CASSSRTSGASRDTQYF. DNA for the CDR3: TGTGCCAGCAGCTCACGGACTAGCGGGGCGTCTCGAGATACGCAGTATTTT.

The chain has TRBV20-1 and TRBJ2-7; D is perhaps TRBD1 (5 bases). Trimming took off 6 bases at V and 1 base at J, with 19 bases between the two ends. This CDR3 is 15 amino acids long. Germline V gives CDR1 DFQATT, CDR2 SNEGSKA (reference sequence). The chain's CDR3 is CSASPGQATSYEQYF. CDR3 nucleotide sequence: TGCAGTGCGAGCCCCGGACAAGCCACGTCCTACGAGCAGTACTTC.

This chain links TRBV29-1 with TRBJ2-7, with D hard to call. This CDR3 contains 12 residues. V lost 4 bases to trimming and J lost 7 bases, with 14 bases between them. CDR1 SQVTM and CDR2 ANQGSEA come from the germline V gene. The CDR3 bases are TGCAGCGTTGTGAACAGTTCTGGAGAGCAGTACTTC. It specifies CSVVNSSGEQYF.

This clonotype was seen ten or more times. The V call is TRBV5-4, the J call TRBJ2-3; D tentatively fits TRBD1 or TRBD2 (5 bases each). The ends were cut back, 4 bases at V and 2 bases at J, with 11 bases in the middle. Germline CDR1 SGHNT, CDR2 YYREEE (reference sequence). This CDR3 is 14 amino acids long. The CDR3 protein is CASSLAGATDTQYF. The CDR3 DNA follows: TGTGCCAGCAGCCTTGCCGGGGCCACAGATACGCAGTATTTT.

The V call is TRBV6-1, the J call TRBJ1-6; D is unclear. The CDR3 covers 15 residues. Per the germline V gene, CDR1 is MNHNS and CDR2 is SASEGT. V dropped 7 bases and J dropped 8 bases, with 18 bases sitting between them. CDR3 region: CASNPTDANHSPLHF. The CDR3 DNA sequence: TGTGCCAGCAATCCGACGGATGCGAATCATTCACCCCTCCACTTT.

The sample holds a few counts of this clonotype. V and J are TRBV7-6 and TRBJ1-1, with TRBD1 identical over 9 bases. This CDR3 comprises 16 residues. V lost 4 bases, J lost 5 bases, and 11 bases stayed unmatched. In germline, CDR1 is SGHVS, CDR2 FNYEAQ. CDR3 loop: CASSSAQGARGTEAFF. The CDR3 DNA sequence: TGTGCCAGCAGCTCCGCACAGGGGGCGCGTGGGACTGAAGCTTTCTTT.

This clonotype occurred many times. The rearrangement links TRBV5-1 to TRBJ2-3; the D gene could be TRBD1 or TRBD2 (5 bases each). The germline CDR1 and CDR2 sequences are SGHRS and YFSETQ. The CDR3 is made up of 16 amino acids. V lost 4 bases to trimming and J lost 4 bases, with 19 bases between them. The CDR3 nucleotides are TGCGCCAGCAGCAGAACGGGCCCCGGGGCGGCAGATACGCAGTATTTT. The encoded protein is CASSRTGPGAADTQYF.

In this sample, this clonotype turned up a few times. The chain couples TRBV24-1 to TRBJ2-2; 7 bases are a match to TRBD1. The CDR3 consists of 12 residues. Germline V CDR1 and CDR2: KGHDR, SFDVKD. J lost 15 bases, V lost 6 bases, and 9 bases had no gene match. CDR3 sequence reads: CATSPSDRTMFF. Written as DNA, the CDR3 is TGTGCCACCAGTCCCTCGGACAGGACGATGTTTTTT.

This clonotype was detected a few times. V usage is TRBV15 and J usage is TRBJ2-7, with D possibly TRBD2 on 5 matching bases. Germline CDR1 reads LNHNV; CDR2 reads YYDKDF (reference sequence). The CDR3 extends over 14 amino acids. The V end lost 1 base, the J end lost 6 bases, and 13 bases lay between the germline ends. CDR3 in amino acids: CATSRVRVRGEQYF. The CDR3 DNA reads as TGTGCCACCAGCAGAGTCCGGGTCCGGGGCGAGCAGTACTTC.

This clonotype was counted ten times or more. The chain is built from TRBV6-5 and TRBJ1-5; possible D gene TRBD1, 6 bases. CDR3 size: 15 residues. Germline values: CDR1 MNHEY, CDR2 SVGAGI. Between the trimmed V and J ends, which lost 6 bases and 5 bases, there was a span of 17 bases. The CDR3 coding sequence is TGTGCCAGCAGCGAGAGTTGGGGGGCGTATCAGCCCCAGCATTTT. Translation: CASSESWGAYQPQHF.

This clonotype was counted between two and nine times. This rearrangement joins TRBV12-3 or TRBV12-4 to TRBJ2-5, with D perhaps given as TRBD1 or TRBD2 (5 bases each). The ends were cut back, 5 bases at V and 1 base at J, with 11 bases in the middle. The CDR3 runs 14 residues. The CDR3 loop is CASSRSGTQETQYF. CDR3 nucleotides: TGTGCCAGCAGTCGGTCCGGGACCCAAGAGACCCAGTACTTC.

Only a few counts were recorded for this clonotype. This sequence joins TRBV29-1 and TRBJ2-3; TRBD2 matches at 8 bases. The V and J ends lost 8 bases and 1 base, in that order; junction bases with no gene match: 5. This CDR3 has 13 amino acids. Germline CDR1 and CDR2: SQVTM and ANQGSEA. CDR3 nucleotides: TGCAGCTCGACGGGACTAGGCACAGATACGCAGTATTTT. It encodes CSSTGLGTDTQYF.

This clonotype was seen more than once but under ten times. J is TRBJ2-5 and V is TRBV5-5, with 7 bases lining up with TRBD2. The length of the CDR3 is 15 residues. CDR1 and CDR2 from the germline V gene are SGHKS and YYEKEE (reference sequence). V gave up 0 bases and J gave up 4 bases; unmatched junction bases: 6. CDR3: CASSLVVGGAETQYF. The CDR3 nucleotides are TGTGCCAGCAGCTTGGTGGTGGGAGGGGCAGAGACCCAGTACTTC.

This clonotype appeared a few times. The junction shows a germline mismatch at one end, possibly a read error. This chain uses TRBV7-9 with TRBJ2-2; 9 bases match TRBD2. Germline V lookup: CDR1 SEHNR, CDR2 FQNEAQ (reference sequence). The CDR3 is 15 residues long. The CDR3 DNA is TGTGCCAGCAGCGTAGCGGGGGTGCACACCGGGGAGCTGTTTTTT. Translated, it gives CASSVAGVHTGELFF.

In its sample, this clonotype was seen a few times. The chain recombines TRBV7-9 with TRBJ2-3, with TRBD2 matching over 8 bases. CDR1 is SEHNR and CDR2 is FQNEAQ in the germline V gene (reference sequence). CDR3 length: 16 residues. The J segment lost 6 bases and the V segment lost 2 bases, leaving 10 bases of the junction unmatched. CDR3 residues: CASSLTRGGSRDTQYF. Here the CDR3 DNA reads TGTGCCAGCAGCTTAACCCGGGGGGGAAGCAGGGATACGCAGTATTTT.

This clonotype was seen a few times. CDR3 in amino acids: CASSRRLAGGKDTQYF. In DNA form, the CDR3 reads TGTGCCAGCAGCCGGCGGCTAGCGGGGGGAAAGGATACGCAGTATTTT. The chain uses TRBV7-2 and TRBJ2-3; TRBD2 agrees at 11 bases. This CDR3 is built from 16 residues. Germline-derived CDR1 and CDR2 are SGHTA and FQGNSA. Trimming cost V 5 bases and J 6 bases; bases outside gene matches: 10.

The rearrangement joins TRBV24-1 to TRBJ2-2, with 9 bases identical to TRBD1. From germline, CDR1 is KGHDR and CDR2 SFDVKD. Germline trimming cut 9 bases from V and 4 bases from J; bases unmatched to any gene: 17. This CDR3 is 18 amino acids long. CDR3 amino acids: CATEGGPGQGSGTGELFF. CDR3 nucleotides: TGTGCCACCGAGGGGGGTCCGGGACAGGGTTCCGGCACCGGGGAGCTGTTTTTT.

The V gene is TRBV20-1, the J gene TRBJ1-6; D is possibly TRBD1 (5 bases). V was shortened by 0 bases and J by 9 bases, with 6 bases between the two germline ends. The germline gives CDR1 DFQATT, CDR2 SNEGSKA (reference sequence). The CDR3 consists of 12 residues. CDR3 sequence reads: CSAREQVSPLHF. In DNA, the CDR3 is TGCAGTGCTAGAGAACAGGTTTCACCCCTCCACTTT.

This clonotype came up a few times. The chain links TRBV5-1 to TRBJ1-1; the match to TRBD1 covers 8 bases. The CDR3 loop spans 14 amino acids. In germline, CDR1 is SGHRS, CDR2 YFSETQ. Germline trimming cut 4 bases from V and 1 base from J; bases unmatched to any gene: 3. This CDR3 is CASSHGQGNTEAFF. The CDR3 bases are TGCGCCAGCAGCCACGGACAGGGGAACACTGAAGCTTTCTTT. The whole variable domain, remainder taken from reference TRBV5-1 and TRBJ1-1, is KAGVTQTPRYLIKTRGQQVTLSCSPISGHRSVSWYQQTPGQGLQFLFEYFSETQRNKGNFPGRFSGRQFSNSRSEMNVSTLELGDSALYLCASSHGQGNTEAFFGQGTRLTVV.

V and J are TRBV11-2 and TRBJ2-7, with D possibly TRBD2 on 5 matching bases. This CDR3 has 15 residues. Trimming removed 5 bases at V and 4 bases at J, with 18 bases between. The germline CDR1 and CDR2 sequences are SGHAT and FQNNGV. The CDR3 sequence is CASSLNSGLLYEQYV. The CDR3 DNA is TGTGCCAGCAGCCTAAATTCGGGATTACTGTACGAGCAGTACGTC.

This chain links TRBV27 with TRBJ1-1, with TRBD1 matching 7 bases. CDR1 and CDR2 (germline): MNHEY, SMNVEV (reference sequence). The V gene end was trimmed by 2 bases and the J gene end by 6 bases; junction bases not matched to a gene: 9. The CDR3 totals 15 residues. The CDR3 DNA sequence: TGTGCCAGCAGTTTACTGGGCCAGGGGGACTCTGAAGCTTTCTTT. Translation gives CASSLLGQGDSEAFF.

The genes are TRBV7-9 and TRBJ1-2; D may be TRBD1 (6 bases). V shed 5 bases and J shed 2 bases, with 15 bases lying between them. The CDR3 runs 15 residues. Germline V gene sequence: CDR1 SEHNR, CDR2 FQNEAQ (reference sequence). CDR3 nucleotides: TGTGCCAGCAGCCTATACAGGGAACGGAACTATGGCTACACCTTC. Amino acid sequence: CASSLYRERNYGYTF.

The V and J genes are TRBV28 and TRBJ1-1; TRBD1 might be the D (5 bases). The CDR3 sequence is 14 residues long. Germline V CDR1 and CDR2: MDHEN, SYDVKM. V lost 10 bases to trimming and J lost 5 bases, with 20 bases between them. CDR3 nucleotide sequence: TGTGCCATCAACTCCCCGGGCGGGGGTACTGAAGCTTTCTTT. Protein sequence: CAINSPGGGTEAFF.

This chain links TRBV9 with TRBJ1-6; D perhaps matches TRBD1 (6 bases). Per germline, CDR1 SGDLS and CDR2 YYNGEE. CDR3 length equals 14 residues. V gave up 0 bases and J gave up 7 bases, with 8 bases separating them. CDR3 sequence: CASSVARGNSPLHF. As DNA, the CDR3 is TGTGCCAGCAGCGTAGCCAGGGGAAATTCACCCCTCCACTTT.

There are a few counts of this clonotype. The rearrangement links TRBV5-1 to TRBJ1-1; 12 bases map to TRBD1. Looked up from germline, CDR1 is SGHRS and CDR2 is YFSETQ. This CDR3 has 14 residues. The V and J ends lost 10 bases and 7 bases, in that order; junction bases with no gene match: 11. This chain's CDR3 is CAVRGQGASGEAFF. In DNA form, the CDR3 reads TGCGCCGTCCGGGGACAGGGGGCTTCGGGTGAAGCTTTCTTT.

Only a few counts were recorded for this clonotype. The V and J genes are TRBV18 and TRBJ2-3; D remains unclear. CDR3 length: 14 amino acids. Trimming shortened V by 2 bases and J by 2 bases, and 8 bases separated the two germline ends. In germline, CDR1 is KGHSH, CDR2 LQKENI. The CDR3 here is CASSPLGYTDTQYF. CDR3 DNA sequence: TGTGCCAGCTCACCATTAGGTTACACAGATACGCAGTATTTT.